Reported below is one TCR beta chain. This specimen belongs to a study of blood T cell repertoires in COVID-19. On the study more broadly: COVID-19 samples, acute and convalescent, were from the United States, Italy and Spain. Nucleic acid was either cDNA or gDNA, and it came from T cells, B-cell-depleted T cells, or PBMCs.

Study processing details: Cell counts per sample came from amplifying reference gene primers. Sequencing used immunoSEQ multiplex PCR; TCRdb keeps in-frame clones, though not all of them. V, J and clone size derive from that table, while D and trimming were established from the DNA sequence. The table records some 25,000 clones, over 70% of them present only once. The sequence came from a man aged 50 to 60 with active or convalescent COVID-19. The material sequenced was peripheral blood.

The CDR3 loop is CASSSQGAKYEQYF. CDR3 coding DNA: TGTGCCAGCAGCTCACAGGGGGCTAAATACGAGCAGTACTTC. The V and J genes are TRBV5-8 and TRBJ2-7, with TRBD1 matching 9 bases. The germline V gene encodes CDR1 SGHTS and CDR2 YDEGEE. The CDR3 totals 14 residues. V shed 3 bases, J shed 4 bases, and the junction held 5 bases outside the gene matches.